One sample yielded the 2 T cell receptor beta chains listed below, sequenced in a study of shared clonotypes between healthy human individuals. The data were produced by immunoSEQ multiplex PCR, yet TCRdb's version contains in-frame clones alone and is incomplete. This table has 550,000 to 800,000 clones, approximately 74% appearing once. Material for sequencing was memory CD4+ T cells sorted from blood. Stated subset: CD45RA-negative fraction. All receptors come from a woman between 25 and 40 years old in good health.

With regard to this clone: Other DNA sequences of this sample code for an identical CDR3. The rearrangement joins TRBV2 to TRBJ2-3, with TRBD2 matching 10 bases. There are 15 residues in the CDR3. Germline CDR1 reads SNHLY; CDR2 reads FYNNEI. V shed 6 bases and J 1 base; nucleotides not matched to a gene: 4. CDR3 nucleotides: TGTGCCAGCAGGCTCCTAGCGGGAGGCACAGATACGCAGTATTTT. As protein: CASRLLAGGTDTQYF.

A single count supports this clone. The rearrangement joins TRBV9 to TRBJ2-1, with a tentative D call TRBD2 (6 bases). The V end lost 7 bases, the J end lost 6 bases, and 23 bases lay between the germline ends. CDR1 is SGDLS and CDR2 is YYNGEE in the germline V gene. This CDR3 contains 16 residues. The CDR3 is CASSNRRESFSNEQFF. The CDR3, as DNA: TGTGCCAGCTCAAACCGTCGGGAGTCTTTCTCCAATGAGCAGTTCTTC. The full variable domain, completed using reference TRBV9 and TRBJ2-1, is DSGVTQTPKHLITATGQRVTLRCSPRSGDLSVYWYQQSLDQGLQFLIQYYNGEERAKGNILERFSAQQFPDLHSELNLSSLELGDSALYFCASSNRRESFSNEQFFGPGTRLTVL.